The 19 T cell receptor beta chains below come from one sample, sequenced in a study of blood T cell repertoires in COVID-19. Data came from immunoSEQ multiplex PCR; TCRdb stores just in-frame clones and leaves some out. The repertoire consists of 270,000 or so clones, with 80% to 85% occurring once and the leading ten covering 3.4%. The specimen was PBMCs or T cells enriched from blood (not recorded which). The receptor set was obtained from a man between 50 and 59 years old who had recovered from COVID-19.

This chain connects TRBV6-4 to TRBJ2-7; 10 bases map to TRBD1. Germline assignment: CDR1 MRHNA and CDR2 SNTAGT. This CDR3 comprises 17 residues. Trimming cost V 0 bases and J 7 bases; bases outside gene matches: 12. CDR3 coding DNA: TGTGCCAGCAGTGACTCCTTGACAGGGGGCGCGAGGTGGGAGCAGTACTTC. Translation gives CASSDSLTGGARWEQYF.

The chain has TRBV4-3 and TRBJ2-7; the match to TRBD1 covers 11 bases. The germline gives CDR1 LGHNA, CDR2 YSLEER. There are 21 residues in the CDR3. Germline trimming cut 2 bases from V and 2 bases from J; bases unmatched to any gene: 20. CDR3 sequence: CASSQPPPHVKGGQGAYEQYF. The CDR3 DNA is TGCGCCAGCAGCCAACCACCCCCCCACGTAAAGGGGGGACAGGGGGCCTACGAGCAGTACTTC.

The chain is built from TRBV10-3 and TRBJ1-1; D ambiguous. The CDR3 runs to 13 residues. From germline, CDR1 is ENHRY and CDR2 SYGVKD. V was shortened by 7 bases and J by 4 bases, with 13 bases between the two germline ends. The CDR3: CAINWQPGTEAFF. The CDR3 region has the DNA TGTGCCATCAATTGGCAGCCGGGCACTGAAGCTTTCTTT.

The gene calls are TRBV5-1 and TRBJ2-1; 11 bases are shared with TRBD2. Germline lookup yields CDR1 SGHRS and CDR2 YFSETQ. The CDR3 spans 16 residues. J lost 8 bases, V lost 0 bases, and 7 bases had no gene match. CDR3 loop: CASSLEGLAEGDEQFF. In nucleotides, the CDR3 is TGCGCCAGCAGCTTGGAGGGACTAGCGGAAGGCGATGAGCAGTTCTTC.

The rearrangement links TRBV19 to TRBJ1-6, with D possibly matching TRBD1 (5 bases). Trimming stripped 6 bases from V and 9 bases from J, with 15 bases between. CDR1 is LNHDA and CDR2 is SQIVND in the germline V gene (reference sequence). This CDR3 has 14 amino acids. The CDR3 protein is CASRTVGGSSPLHF. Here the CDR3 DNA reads TGTGCCAGTAGAACCGTGGGGGGTAGTTCACCCCTCCACTTT.

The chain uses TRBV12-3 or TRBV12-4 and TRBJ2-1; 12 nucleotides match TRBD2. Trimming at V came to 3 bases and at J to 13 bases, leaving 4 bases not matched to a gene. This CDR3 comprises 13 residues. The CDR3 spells CASSLGLAGRQFF. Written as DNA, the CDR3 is TGTGCCAGCAGTTTGGGACTAGCGGGTCGTCAGTTCTTC.

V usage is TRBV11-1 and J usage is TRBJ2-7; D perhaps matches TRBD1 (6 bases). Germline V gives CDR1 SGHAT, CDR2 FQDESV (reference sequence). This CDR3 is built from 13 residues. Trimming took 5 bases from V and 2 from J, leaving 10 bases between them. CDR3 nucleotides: TGTGCCAGCAGCGCAGGACAGCCCTACGAGCAGTACTTC. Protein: CASSAGQPYEQYF.

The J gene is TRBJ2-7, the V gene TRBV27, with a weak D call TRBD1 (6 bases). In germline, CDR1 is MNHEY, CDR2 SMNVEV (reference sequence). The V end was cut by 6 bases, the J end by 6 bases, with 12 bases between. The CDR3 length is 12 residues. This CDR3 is CASSPTGIEQYF. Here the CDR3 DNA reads TGTGCCAGCAGCCCGACAGGCATCGAGCAGTACTTC.

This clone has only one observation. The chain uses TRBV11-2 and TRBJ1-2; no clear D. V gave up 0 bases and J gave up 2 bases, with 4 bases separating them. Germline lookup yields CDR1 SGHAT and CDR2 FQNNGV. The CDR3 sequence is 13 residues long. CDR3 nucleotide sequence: TGTGCCAGCAGCTTAGAGGCAAACTATGGCTACACCTTC. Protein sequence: CASSLEANYGYTF.

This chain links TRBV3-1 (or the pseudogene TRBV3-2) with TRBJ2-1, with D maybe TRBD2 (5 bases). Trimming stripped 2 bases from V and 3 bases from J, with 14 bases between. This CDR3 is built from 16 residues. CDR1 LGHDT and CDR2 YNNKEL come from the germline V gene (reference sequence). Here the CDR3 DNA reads TGTGCCAGCAGCCAATGGGGAGCCGGGGACTACAATGAGCAGTTCTTC. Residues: CASSQWGAGDYNEQFF.

The CDR3 here is CASSTWTGGSYGYTF. DNA of the CDR3: TGTGCCAGCAGTACCTGGACAGGGGGCAGCTATGGCTACACCTTC. The chain has TRBV27 and TRBJ1-2; TRBD1 agrees at 11 bases. Per germline, CDR1 MNHEY and CDR2 SMNVEV (reference sequence). V lost 5 bases to trimming and J lost 4 bases; unmatched junction nucleotides: 6. CDR3 length equals 15 residues.

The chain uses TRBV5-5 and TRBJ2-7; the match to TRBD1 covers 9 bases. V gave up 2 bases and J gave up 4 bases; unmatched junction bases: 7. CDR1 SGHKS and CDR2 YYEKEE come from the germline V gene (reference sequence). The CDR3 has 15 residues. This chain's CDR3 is CASSFPGQGQYEQYF. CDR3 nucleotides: TGTGCCAGCAGCTTTCCGGGACAGGGTCAATACGAGCAGTACTTC. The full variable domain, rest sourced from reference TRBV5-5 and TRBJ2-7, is DAGVTQSPTHLIKTRGQQVTLRCSPISGHKSVSWYQQVLGQGPQFIFQYYEKEERGRGNFPDRFSARQFPNYSSELNVNALLLGDSALYLCASSFPGQGQYEQYFGPGTRLTVT.

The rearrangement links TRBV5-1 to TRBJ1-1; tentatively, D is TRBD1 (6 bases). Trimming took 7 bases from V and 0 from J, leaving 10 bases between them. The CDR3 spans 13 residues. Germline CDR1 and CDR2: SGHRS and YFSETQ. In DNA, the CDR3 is TGCGCCAGCTGGGAGGGGGTGAACACTGAAGCTTTCTTT. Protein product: CASWEGVNTEAFF.

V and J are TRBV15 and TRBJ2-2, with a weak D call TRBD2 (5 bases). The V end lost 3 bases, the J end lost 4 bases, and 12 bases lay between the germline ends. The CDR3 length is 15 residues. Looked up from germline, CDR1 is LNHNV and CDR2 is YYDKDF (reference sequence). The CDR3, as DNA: TGTGCCACCAGCAGGGGTAGCGTACCCACCGGGGAGCTGTTTTTT. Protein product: CATSRGSVPTGELFF.

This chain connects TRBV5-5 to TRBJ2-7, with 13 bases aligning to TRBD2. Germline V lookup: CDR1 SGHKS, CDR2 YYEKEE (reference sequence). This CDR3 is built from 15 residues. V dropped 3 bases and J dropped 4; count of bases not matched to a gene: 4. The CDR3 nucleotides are TGTGCCAGCAGCTGGACTAGCGGGGGTCTTTACGAGCAGTACTTC. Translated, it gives CASSWTSGGLYEQYF. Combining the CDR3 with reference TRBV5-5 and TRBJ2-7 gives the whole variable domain DAGVTQSPTHLIKTRGQQVTLRCSPISGHKSVSWYQQVLGQGPQFIFQYYEKEERGRGNFPDRFSARQFPNYSSELNVNALLLGDSALYLCASSWTSGGLYEQYFGPGTRLTVT.

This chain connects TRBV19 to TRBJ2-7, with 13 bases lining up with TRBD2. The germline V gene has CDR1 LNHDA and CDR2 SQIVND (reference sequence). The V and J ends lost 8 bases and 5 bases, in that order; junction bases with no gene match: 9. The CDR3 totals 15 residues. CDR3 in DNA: TGTGCCAGTTCCCGGACTAGCGGGAGTCTTGACGAGCAGTACTTC. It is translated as CASSRTSGSLDEQYF.

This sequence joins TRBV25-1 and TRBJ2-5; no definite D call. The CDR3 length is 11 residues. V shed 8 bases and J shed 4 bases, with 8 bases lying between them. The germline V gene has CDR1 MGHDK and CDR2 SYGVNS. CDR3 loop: CASALGETQYF. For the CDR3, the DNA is TGTGCCAGCGCCCTAGGAGAGACCCAGTACTTC.

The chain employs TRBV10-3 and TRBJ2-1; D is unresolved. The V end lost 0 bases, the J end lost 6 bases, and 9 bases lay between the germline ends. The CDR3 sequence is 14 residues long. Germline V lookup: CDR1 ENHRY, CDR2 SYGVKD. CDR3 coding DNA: TGTGCCATCAGTGAGTCGAGTCGGGTCAATGAGCAGTTCTTC. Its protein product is CAISESSRVNEQFF.

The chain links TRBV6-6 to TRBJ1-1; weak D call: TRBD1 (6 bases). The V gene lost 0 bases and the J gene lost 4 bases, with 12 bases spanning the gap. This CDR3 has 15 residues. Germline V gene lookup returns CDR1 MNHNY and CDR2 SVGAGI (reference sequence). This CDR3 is CASSYSGGAVTEAFF. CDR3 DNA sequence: TGTGCCAGCAGTTACTCGGGGGGGGCGGTCACTGAAGCTTTCTTT.